This T cell receptor (beta chain) was found in a study of T-cell memory formation after mild COVID-19 (dated by TCRdb to the early 2020s). Context from the whole study: TCR sequence clusters from the two donors were largely donor specific. The cohort comprised two young, previously healthy adult volunteers, one female and one male. In a couple of donors, T-cell clones that expanded and contracted after mild COVID-19 were followed by sequencing TCRalpha and TCRbeta repertoires longitudinally. The paper's findings and limits, for the study overall: The second-wave clones that peaked on day 37 were not confirmed to be SARS-CoV-2 specific. Only two mild cases were covered in the study, and larger cohorts including severe cases with pre-infection samples were considered necessary. The detection of some responding clones in pre-infection memory suggests that pre-existing cross-reactive memory T cells joined the SARS-CoV-2 response. Clones contracting from day 15 to 85 had balanced CD4/CD8 phenotypes, while a second wave expanding from day 15 to 37 was biased towards CD4+. Contracting CD4+ clones were found mainly in CM and EM memory subsets, while CD8+ clones were enriched in EMRA.

Instrument used: Illumina NovaSeq 6000. cDNA libraries for TCRalpha and TCRbeta were prepared by 5'RACE using constant-segment primers, with sample barcodes and unique molecular identifiers added. Trizol reagent was used to extract RNA from every sample. Library amplification was performed in two PCR steps, and a second sample barcode and Illumina TruSeq adapters were introduced in the second step. Libraries were sequenced on an Illumina NovaSeq with 2 x 150 bp paired-end reads. In the paper's pipeline: With migec v1.2.7, reads were demultiplexed and then collapsed into UMI-guided consensus sequences. Using mixcr v2.1.11, UMI consensuses were aligned to TRA and TRB V and J templates and then assembled into clonotypes. A clonotype was counted as expanded or contracted only when both edgeR and NoisET called the clonotype significant, with the noise models trained on biological replicates. For edgeR calls, a false discovery rate-adjusted p below 0.01 and a log2 fold-change threshold of 1 were applied. PCA with hierarchical clustering of max-normalized trajectories of the 1000 most abundant clonotypes was used as exploratory dynamics analysis. The CD4 or CD8 phenotype of responding clones was assigned using the separately sequenced CD4+ and CD8+ repertoires. TCRdb reran the public reads through fastp at Q25 and MiXCR, keeping productive beta chains. Each CDR3 protein appears once, grouped with its most common genes and DNA. TCRdb's processing, not the authors' own work, is the source of the V and J calls. Within this sample are more than 250,000 distinct CDR3 sequences, with around 16% of them counted one time only. 22% of the sample belongs to the ten largest clones.

Ficoll-Paque density gradient centrifugation was used to isolate PBMCs. Trimming costs V 0 bases and J 1 base, and their ends lie 10 bases apart. Via the germline V gene, CDR1 is SGDLS and CDR2 YYNGEE. Counted from cysteine to phenylalanine, this CDR3 has 15 amino acids. Solely the CDR3 DNA is kept, with 45 bases framed from the first base. Comment on this clonotype: Its antigen is unknown. Within one base of it there is no much larger clone, and no base qualities were kept.

The receptor chain draws on TRBV9 and TRBJ1-1, with no confident D gene call. The TCR sequence derives from a man between 18 and 29 years old who had mild COVID-19 (a few samples of this study predate the infection). The sample titles of this study are shuffled in the database, so cell type and time point are left out; the donor was told from shared clones. What was sequenced was PBMCs or a T cell subset sorted from them (not recorded which). The CDR3 here reads CASSVGVPGNTEAFF. The DNA sequence is TGTGCCAGCAGCGTAGGAGTCCCAGGGAACACTGAAGCTTTCTTT.